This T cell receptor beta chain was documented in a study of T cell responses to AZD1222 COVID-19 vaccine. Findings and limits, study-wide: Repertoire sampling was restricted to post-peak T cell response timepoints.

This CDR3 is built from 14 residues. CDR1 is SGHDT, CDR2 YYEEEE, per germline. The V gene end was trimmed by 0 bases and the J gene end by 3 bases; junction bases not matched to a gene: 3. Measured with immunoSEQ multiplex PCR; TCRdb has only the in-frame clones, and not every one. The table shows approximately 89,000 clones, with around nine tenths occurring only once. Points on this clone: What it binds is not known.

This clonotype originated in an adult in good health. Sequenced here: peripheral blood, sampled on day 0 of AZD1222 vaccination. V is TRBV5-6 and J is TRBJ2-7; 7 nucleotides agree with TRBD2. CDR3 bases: TGTGCCAGCAGCTTGGGTCCTAGCGGCTACGAGCAGTACTTC. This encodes CASSLGPSGYEQYF.